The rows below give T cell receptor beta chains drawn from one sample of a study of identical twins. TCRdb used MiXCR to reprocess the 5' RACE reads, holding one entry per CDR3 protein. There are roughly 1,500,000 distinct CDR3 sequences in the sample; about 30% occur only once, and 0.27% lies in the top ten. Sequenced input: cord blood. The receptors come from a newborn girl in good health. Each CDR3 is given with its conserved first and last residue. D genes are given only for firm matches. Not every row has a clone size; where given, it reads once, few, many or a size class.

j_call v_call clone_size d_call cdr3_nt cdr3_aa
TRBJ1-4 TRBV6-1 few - TGTGCCAGCACACGGCGGTGGAATGAAAAACTGTTTTTT CASTRRWNEKLFF
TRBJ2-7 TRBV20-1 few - TGCAGTGCTCACCGAGCGCCCTCCTACGAGCAGTACTTC CSAHRAPSYEQYF
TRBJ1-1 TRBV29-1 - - TGCAGCGCCTCTGACAGGATGGCTGAAGCTTTCTTT CSASDRMAEAFF
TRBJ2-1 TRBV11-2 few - TGTGCCAGCAGCTTGTCCGTCCCTTACAATGAGCAGTTCTTC CASSLSVPYNEQFF
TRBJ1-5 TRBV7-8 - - TGTGCCAGCAGCTTAGACGGGAATAGCAATCAGCCCCAGCATTTT CASSLDGNSNQPQHF
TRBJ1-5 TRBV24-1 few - TGTGCCACCAGTGATACAACAACAGGGACGCCCCAGCATTTT CATSDTTTGTPQHF
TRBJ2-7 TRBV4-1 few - TGCGCCAGCAGCCCCCGGACGCTAGGGGTATACGAGCAGTACTTC CASSPRTLGVYEQYF
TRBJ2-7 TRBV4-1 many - TGCGCCAGCAGCCAAGATGGCATCAATTTCTACGAGCAGTACTTC CASSQDGINFYEQYF
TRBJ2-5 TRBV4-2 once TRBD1 TGTGCCAGCAGCCAAGGTTTGACAGGGGGCGTCGAGACCCAGTACTTC CASSQGLTGGVETQYF
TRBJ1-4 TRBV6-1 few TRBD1 TGTGCCAGCGGAATACAGGGGAGAGATGAAAAACTGTTTTTT CASGIQGRDEKLFF
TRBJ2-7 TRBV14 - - TGTGCCAGCAGCCAAGACGAACTAGCTGCTGCCTACGAGCAGTACTTC CASSQDELAAAYEQYF
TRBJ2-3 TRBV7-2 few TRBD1 TGTGCCAGCAGCTTTTCCAGGACAGGGTTGGATACGCAGTATTTT CASSFSRTGLDTQYF
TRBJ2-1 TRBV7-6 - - TGTGCCAGCAGCCTTAGGGGGAGTAGTCTAAATGAGCAGTTCTTC CASSLRGSSLNEQFF
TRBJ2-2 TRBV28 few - TGTGCCAGCAGTGGGTTAGGTCGGAGCGCCCCGAACACCGGGGAGCTGTTTTTT CASSGLGRSAPNTGELFF
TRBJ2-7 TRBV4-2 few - TGTGCCAGCAGCCAAGGGTTCGATTTGGGTCACAGCTCCTACGAGCAGTACTTC CASSQGFDLGHSSYEQYF
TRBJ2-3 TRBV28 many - TGTGCCAGCAGTCCCCAGAAGTTTGAAACAGATACGCAGTATTTT CASSPQKFETDTQYF
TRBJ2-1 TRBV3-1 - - TGTGCCAGCAGCCAGACGACGTATGAGCAGTTCTTC CASSQTTYEQFF
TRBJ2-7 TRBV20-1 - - TGCAGTGCTCCCTCGGTGGAAACCCAGTACTTC CSAPSVETQYF
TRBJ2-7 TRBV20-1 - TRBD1 TGCAGGGCTAGAGGACAGGGGACCGAGCAGTACTTC CRARGQGTEQYF
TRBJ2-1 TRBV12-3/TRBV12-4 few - TGTGCCACCGTGACTAGAGCCTCCTACAATGAGCAGTTCTTC CATVTRASYNEQFF
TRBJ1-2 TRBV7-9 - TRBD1 TGTGCCGGCAGCTTAGCAGGGGGTGGCTACACCTTC CAGSLAGGGYTF
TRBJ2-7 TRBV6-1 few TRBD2 TGTGCCAGCACGGTAGCGGGAACCTACGAGCAGTACTTC CASTVAGTYEQYF